This T cell receptor beta chain is drawn from a study of blood T cells in healthy people across ages. CDR3 length: 14 residues. Germline V gene data show CDR1 as SGHTA and CDR2 as FQGNSA. Peripheral blood samples of 7.5 to 10 milliliters were drawn from each donor. A second PCR, run for about 7 to 11 cycles, used a sample-barcoded 5' primer plus a J-beta primer mix. From the 5' RACE reads, TCRdb called clonotypes with MiXCR, one entry per CDR3 protein. Among around 800,000 distinct CDR3 sequences, less than 80% were seen once, and the ten largest hold around 30%. The table lists this clonotype with a few counts. Relative to the germline gene, one junction end is altered; a read error may explain this.

The V gene is TRBV7-2, the J gene TRBJ2-5, with D hard to call. This receptor was taken from a man under 40 in good health. The sample comprised blood. DNA of the CDR3: TGTGCCAGCAGCCGTCGCGAAGTACAAGAGAGCCAGTACTTC. Translating it yields CASSRREVQESQYF.